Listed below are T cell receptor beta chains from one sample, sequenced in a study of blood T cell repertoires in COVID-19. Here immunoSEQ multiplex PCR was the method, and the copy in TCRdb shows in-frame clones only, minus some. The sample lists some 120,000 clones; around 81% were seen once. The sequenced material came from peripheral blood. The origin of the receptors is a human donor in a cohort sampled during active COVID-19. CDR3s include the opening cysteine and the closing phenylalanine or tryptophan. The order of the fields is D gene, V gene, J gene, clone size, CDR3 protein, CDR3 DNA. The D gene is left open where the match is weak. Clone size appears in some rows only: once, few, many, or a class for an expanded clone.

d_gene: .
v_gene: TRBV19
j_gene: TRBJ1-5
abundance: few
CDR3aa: CATSSGSANQPQHF
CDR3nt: TGTGCCACTTCATCTGGTAGCGCCAATCAGCCCCAGCATTTT

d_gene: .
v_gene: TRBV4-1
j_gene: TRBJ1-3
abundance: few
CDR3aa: CASSQTGNSGNTIYF
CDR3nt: TGCGCCAGCAGCCAAACAGGGAACTCTGGAAACACCATATATTTT

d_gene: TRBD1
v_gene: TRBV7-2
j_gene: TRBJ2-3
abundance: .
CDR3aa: CASSGQGAGDTQYF
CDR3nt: TGTGCCAGCAGCGGACAGGGGGCGGGAGATACGCAGTATTTT

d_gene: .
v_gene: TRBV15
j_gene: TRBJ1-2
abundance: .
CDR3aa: CATSRAFSDGYTF
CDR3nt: TGTGCCACCAGCAGAGCGTTCTCTGATGGCTACACCTTC

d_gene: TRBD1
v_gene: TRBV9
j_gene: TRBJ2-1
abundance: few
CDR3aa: CASSGHRDRLGNEQFF
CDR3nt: TGTGCCAGCAGCGGACACCGGGACAGACTTGGGAATGAGCAGTTCTTC

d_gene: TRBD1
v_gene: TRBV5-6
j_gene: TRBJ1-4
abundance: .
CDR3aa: CASSLDRAHEKLFF
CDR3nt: TGTGCCAGCAGCCTGGACAGGGCCCATGAAAAACTGTTTTTT

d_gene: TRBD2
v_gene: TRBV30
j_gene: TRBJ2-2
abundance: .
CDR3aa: CAWSSGRGELFF
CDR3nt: TGTGCCTGGTCTAGCGGTCGCGGGGAGCTGTTTTTT

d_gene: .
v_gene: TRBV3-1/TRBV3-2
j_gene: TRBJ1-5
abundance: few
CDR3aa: CASSQDTSQPQHF
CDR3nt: TGTGCCAGCAGCCAAGATACTAGTCAGCCCCAGCATTTT

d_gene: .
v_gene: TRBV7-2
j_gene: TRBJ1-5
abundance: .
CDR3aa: CASSLDGSNQPQHF
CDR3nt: TGTGCCAGCAGCTTAGACGGTAGCAATCAGCCCCAGCATTTT

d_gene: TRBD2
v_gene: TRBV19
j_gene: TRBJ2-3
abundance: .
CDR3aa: CASRGRGGDTQYF
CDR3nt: TGTGCCAGTAGGGGGCGGGGGGGAGATACGCAGTATTTT

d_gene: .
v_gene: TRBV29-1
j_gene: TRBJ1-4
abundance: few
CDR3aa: CSVRSSTNEKLFF
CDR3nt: TGCAGCGTTCGAAGCTCAACTAATGAAAAACTGTTTTTT

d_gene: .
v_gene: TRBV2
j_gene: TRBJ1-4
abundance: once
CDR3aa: CASSGLLSNEKLFF
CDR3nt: TGTGCCAGCAGTGGTTTGCTCAGTAATGAAAAACTGTTTTTT

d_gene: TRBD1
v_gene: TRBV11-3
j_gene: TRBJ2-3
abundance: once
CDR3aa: CASSPITGESTDTQYF
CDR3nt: TGTGCCAGCAGCCCTATCACAGGGGAAAGCACAGATACGCAGTATTTT

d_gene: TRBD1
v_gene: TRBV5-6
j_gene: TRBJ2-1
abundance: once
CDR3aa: CASSSPGQEFF
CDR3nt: TGTGCCAGCAGCTCACCGGGACAGGAGTTCTTC

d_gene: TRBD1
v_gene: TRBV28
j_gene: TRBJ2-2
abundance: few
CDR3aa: CASSLYTGTGNTGELFF
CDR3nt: TGTGCCAGCAGTTTATATACCGGGACAGGGAACACCGGGGAGCTGTTTTTT

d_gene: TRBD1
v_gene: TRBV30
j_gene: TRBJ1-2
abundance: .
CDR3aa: CAWSSDRGLVYGYTF
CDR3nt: TGTGCCTGGAGTTCGGACAGGGGGCTTGTCTATGGCTACACCTTC

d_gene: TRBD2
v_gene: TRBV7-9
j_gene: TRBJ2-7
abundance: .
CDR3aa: CASSAGLASNEQYF
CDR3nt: TGTGCCAGCAGCGCCGGACTAGCATCAAACGAGCAGTACTTC

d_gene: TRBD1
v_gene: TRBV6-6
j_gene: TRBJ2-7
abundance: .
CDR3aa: CASSNRDRALDEQYF
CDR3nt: TGTGCCAGCAGCAACCGGGACAGAGCTCTCGACGAGCAGTACTTC

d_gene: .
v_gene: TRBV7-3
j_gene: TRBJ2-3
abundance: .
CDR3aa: CASSSSGGTDTQYF
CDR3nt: TGTGCCAGCAGTTCCTCCGGGGGCACAGATACGCAGTATTTT

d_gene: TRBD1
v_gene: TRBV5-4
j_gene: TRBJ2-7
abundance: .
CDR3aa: CASSLDRGSSYEQYF
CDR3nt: TGTGCCAGCAGCTTGGACAGGGGGAGCTCCTACGAGCAGTACTTC

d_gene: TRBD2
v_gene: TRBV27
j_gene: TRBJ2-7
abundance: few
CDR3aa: CASSLGQGRGSYEQYF
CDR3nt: TGTGCCAGCAGTTTAGGCCAAGGGAGGGGCTCCTACGAGCAGTACTTC

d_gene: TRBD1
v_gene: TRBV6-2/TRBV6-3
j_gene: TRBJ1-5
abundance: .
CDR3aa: CASSYEGASNQPQHF
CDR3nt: TGTGCCAGCAGTTACGAGGGGGCAAGCAATCAGCCCCAGCATTTT

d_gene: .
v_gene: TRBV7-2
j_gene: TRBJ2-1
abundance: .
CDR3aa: CASSPFGPTNNEQFF
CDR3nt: TGCGCCAGCAGCCCCTTCGGTCCTACTAACAATGAGCAGTTCTTC

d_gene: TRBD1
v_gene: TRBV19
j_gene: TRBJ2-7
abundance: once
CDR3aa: CASSSRPTGIEQYF
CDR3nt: TGTGCCAGTAGTAGTAGACCGACAGGGATCGAGCAGTACTTC

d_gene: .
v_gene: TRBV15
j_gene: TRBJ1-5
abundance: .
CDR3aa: CATSAQGNQPQHF
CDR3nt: TGTGCCACCAGCGCGCAGGGTAATCAGCCCCAGCATTTT

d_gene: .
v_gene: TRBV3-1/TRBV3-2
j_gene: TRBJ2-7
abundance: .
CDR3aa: CASSQRGYEQYF
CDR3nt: TGTGCCAGCAGCCAACGAGGCTACGAGCAGTACTTC

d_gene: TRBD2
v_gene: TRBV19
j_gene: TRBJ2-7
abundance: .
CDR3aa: CASSIAAGLVTSEQYF
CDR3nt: TGTGCCAGTAGTATAGCTGCGGGACTAGTCACCTCCGAGCAGTACTTC

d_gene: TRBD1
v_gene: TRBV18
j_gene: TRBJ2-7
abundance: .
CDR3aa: CASSGQGGEQYF
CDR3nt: TGTGCCAGCTCCGGACAGGGGGGCGAGCAGTACTTC